The source of this T cell receptor (beta chain) is a study of cytomegalovirus exposure and HLA in healthy donors. Everyone who donated was a healthy bone marrow donor. In the PCR, 60 Vbeta and 13 Jbeta primers were used. The protocol was immunoSEQ multiplex PCR, while the TCRdb copy is restricted to in-frame clones and leaves out a portion. Of some 110,000 clones listed, over 75% are singletons. For this clone: Antigen specificity is unknown.

Study outcomes and limitations: A likely sequencing artifact accounted for one observed cluster of highly shared sequence variants. Later analysis suggested most CMV-associated TCR beta chains were HLA-restricted.

The specimen was PBMCs. The TCR comes from a man between 60 and 70 years old in good health and CMV-seropositive.

CDR3 DNA: TGTGCCAGCTCACCAGAATCGTCGGGGGGTATTTCCTACGAGCAGTACTTC. This encodes CASSPESSGGISYEQYF. The V call is TRBV18, the J call TRBJ2-7; 7 nucleotides match TRBD2. V lost 2 bases and J lost 1; bases outside the gene matches: 11. The CDR3 consists of 17 residues. Germline V gives CDR1 KGHSH, CDR2 LQKENI.